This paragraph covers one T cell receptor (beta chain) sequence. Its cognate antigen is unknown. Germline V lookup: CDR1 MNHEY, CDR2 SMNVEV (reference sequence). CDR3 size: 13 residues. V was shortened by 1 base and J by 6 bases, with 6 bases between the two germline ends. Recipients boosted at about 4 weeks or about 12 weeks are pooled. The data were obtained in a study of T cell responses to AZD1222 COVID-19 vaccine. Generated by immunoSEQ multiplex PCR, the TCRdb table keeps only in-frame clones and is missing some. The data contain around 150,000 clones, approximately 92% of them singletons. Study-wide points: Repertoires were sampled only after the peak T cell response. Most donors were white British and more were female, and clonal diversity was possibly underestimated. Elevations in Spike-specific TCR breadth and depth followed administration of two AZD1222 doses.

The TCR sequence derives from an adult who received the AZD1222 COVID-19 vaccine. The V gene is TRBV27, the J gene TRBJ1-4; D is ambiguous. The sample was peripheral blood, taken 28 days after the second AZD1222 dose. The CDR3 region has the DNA TGTGCCAGCAGTTTATGGCAGGATGAAAAACTGTTTTTT. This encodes CASSLWQDEKLFF. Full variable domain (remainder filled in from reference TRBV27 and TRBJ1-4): EAQVTQNPRYLITVTGKKLTVTCSQNMNHEYMSWYRQDPGLGLRQIYYSMNVEVTDKGDVPEGYKVSRKEKRNFPLILESPSPNQTSLYFCASSLWQDEKLFFGSGTQLSVL.